The 13 T cell receptor beta chains given below trace back to one sample, sequenced in a study of cytomegalovirus exposure and HLA in healthy donors. This PCR relied on a set of 60 Vbeta primers and 13 Jbeta primers. The repertoire was sequenced with immunoSEQ multiplex PCR; TCRdb's copy has only in-frame clones and lacks some. The sample yields over 80,000 clones, 65% seen once. The sequenced sample was PBMCs. Receptor source: a boy aged 5-17 years in good health and CMV-seropositive.

This rearrangement joins TRBV27 to TRBJ1-5; TRBD1 matches at 10 bases. With V trimmed by 6 bases and J by 0 bases, 8 bases remained unmatched. The CDR3 is 17 amino acids. Germline assignment: CDR1 MNHEY and CDR2 SMNVEV (reference sequence). CDR3 sequence (DNA): TGTGCCAGCAGAAGTTCCGGGACAGGGGCTAGCAATCAGCCCCAGCATTTT. Translating it yields CASRSSGTGASNQPQHF.

The chain carries TRBV4-2 and TRBJ1-4; 7 nucleotides match TRBD1. Germline trimming cut 3 bases from V and 11 bases from J; bases unmatched to any gene: 6. CDR1 is LGHNA, CDR2 YNFKEQ, per germline. This CDR3 spans 13 amino acids. The CDR3: CASSQARTGKLFF. CDR3 sequence (DNA): TGTGCCAGCAGCCAGGCCAGGACAGGTAAACTGTTTTTT.

V and J are TRBV6-1 and TRBJ1-2, with a weak D call TRBD1 (5 bases). V was trimmed by 1 base and J by 4 bases, leaving 13 bases between them. The CDR3 spans 15 residues. CDR1 MNHNS and CDR2 SASEGT come from the germline V gene. The CDR3 bases are TGTGCCAGCAGTGAAGGGCAGGGAATTTTCTATGGCTACACCTTC. It specifies CASSEGQGIFYGYTF.

The rearrangement links TRBV28 to TRBJ1-2; possible D gene TRBD1, 5 bases. Trimming removed 7 bases from V and 5 bases from J, with 14 bases in between. The CDR3 is made up of 13 amino acids. From germline, CDR1 is MDHEN and CDR2 SYDVKM. The CDR3: CASTPRVGYGYTF. The CDR3 DNA reads as TGTGCCAGCACCCCCAGGGTTGGGTATGGCTACACCTTC.

This clone was observed a handful of times. V and J are TRBV6-6 and TRBJ1-1; no clear D gene. This CDR3 comprises 11 residues. The germline V gene encodes CDR1 MNHNY and CDR2 SVGAGI (reference sequence). V was trimmed by 7 bases and J by 1 base, leaving 4 bases between them. The CDR3 reads CASTRNTEAFF. The CDR3 region has the DNA TGTGCCAGCACCAGGAACACTGAAGCTTTCTTT.

The rearrangement links TRBV6-5 to TRBJ2-5; D possibly corresponds to TRBD2 (5 bases). V was clipped by 11 bases and J by 2 bases, with 21 bases between them. CDR1 is MNHEY, CDR2 SVGAGI, per germline. CDR3 length equals 15 residues. CDR3 sequence: CARPLQTRGQETQYF. The CDR3 bases are TGTGCCCGTCCGCTCCAGACCCGGGGACAAGAGACCCAGTACTTC.

The chain is built from TRBV5-1 and TRBJ2-2; 7 nucleotides agree with TRBD2. J lost 6 bases, V lost 6 bases, and 5 bases had no gene match. Germline lookup yields CDR1 SGHRS and CDR2 YFSETQ. The CDR3 length is 13 residues. This CDR3 is CASKREGPGELFF. CDR3 sequence (DNA): TGCGCCAGCAAGAGGGAGGGGCCCGGGGAGCTGTTTTTT.

This clone has only a few counts. The chain employs TRBV6-4 and TRBJ2-1, with D perhaps TRBD2 (6 bases). The germline gives CDR1 MRHNA, CDR2 SNTAGT. The CDR3 covers 15 residues. V dropped 0 bases and J dropped 2 bases, with 8 bases sitting between them. CDR3 DNA: TGTGCCAGCAGTGACTCTAAGCGGGCCTACAATGAGCAGTTCTTC. As protein: CASSDSKRAYNEQFF.

The chain couples TRBV21-1 to TRBJ1-4. TRBV21-1 has pseudogene status. The CDR3 totals 16 residues. Here the CDR3 DNA reads TGTGCCAGCCCGTTTGCCCGGGGAGAGCCTAATGAAAAACTGTTTTTT. Translating it yields CASPFARGEPNEKLFF.

The sample holds a few counts of this clone. This chain joins TRBV11-2 and TRBJ1-5, with D perhaps matching TRBD1 (6 bases). Germline CDR1 SGHAT, CDR2 FQNNGV. The CDR3 runs to 13 residues. V lost 9 bases to trimming and J lost 9 bases, with 18 bases between them. CDR3 sequence: CASSTGNYSPQHF. The DNA for the CDR3 is TGTGCCAGTAGTACAGGGAATTATTCGCCCCAGCATTTT.

The chain employs TRBV14 and TRBJ2-5; D not resolved. Germline V gene lookup returns CDR1 SGHDN and CDR2 FVKESK. This CDR3 spans 11 amino acids. Deletions cut 4 bases from V and 4 bases from J, with 4 bases between. CDR3 sequence (DNA): TGTGCCAGCAGCCCGGGAGAGACCCAGTACTTC. Translating gives CASSPGETQYF.

J is TRBJ2-2 and V is TRBV6-6; 7 nucleotides line up with TRBD1. The CDR3 spans 15 residues. The V and J ends lost 8 bases and 3 bases, in that order; junction bases with no gene match: 9. CDR1 is MNHNY and CDR2 is SVGAGI in the germline V gene (reference sequence). CDR3: CASVNDRDYTGELFF. CDR3 in DNA: TGTGCCAGCGTCAACGACAGGGATTACACCGGGGAGCTGTTTTTT.

This clone was recorded only once. This chain connects TRBV28 to TRBJ2-7; 9 bases are a match to TRBD2. Germline CDR1 and CDR2: MDHEN and SYDVKM. The length of the CDR3 is 16 residues. Trimming cost V 9 bases and J 0 bases; bases outside gene matches: 12. The DNA of the CDR3 is TGTGCCAGTACTTTATCACTAGCGGGCCTCTCCTACGAGCAGTACTTC. Residues: CASTLSLAGLSYEQYF.